This TCR beta chain was documented in a study of T cells after yellow fever vaccination. TCRdb reprocessed the 5' RACE reads via MiXCR and lists one record per CDR3 protein. The sample shows some 110,000 distinct CDR3 sequences, 5.5% to 8% of them seen only once. The CDR3 extends over 16 amino acids. Germline V CDR1 and CDR2: MNHEY, SVGEGT. V was cut by 6 bases and J by 1 base, with 16 bases left in between. Sequencing was performed on CD4+ T cells sorted from PBMCs, taken about 41 days after the first yellow fever vaccination. This receptor was obtained from a man aged 18 to 30 who received the YFV17D yellow fever vaccine. The J gene is TRBJ1-5, the V gene TRBV6-2 or TRBV6-3, with D hard to call. CDR3 in amino acids: CASSPIEGRSNQPQHF. In DNA form, the CDR3 reads TGTGCCAGCAGCCCGATTGAGGGCAGAAGCAATCAGCCCCAGCATTTT.